This T cell receptor (beta chain) comes out of a study of blood T cell repertoires in COVID-19 (TCRdb year 2020). For the study in its entirety: The collaborator samples originated in the United States, Italy and Spain and spanned the acute and convalescent phases of COVID-19. The material from the prospective study consisted of cDNA or gDNA derived from T cells, B-cell-depleted T cells, or PBMCs. The dataset comprised deeply sampled blood TCRbeta repertoires from subjects exposed to, actively infected with, or recovered from COVID-19. The repertoires were released in a freely available public database meant as a resource for research on the immune response to SARS-CoV-2. The samples were drawn from two sources: the first 160 participants of the ongoing ImmuneRACE study, and 1,200 or so subjects contributed by 6 global collaborators. The sample metadata nearly always contained a de-identified subject ID, COVID-19 status, age in years and sex. HLA class I and class II types, where available, came from metadata supplied by the sample provider rather than from assay-based typing.

The immunoSEQ Assay, a bias-controlled multiplex PCR, was used to amplify TCRbeta CDR3 regions from genomic DNA. The authors' pipeline ran thus. The number of nucleated cells in each sample was estimated from the amplification of reference gene primers within the assay. To quantify the absolute abundance of each unique TCRbeta CDR3 rearrangement, sequence reads were collapsed and filtered. For each sample, productive Simpson clonality was calculated by taking the square root of Simpson's diversity index across productive rearrangements. What TCRdb holds here is the immuneACCESS table cut down to in-frame rearrangements. Part of the clones is not present; checked against another copy, under half of the missing clones reflect an unresolved V gene, and the others are unexplained. V and J calls plus clone size are reproduced from that table; the DNA served to infer D and trimming. Present in this sample are around 300,000 clones, around 90% of which were seen just once. The ten largest account for about 1.8% of the sample.

Participants in the prospective study were enrolled through a virtual design, were aged roughly 18 to 100 years, and lived in approximately 25 United States geographic areas. In the prospective study, cohorts were assigned on the basis of participant-reported clinical history obtained from a screening survey and a study questionnaire. ImmuneRACE Cohort 3 recovered participants were defined by two consecutive negative NP/OP PCR tests, healthcare professional clearance, or symptom resolution. Each participant in the prospective study had whole blood, serum and a nasopharyngeal or oropharyngeal swab collected by mobile phlebotomists. Participants in the prospective study had the option to provide additional blood draws and questionnaires over an approximately 2-month period. Prospective study blood samples were shipped either frozen or at room temperature before DNA extraction. Overall study results and their limits: Clinical and demographic metadata were provided uncurated, with the amount varying by source and participant.

Including the terminal cysteine and phenylalanine, the CDR3 comprises 15 residues. Here the CDR3 DNA is all that survives: 45 bases in frame from base 1. From the germline V gene, CDR1 is SGDLS and CDR2 is YYNGEE. V is shortened by 0 bases, J by 4 bases, and the region joining them spans 14 bases. As to this clone: Its recognized antigen is unknown. The sample holds no much larger clone one base away, and base qualities are not on file.

Sequencing was carried out using PBMCs or T cells enriched from blood (not recorded which). This receptor was obtained from a woman aged 35 to 49 who had recovered from COVID-19. Recombination linked TRBV9 to TRBJ2-7; TRBD2 could be the D gene, as 6 bases match. The encoded CDR3 is CASSVGSGESYEQYF. The nucleotides are TGTGCCAGCAGCGTAGGTTCGGGGGAATCTTACGAGCAGTACTTC.